The rows below give T cell receptor beta chains drawn from one sample of a study of T cells in lung cancer brain metastases. Clones were sequenced by immunoSEQ multiplex PCR, and TCRdb holds only the in-frame ones, with some missing. Altogether more than 4,000 clones are present, approximately 83% being singletons, with the ten largest covering around 2.4%. Sequencing was done on a sample of tumor tissue from the primary lung tumor. These receptor sequences come from a man aged 50 or older with non-small cell lung cancer. CDR3s include the opening cysteine and the closing phenylalanine or tryptophan. The D gene is left open where the match is weak. Size values are once, few and many counts, or a class for expanded clones, and some rows have none.

clone size | D gene | J gene | CDR3 length | V gene | CDR3 protein | CDR3 DNA
- | - | TRBJ2-7 | 14 | TRBV11-2 | CASSLGGGPREQYF | TGTGCCAGCAGCTTGGGAGGGGGACCTAGGGAGCAGTACTTC
- | - | TRBJ2-3 | 14 | TRBV11-3 | CASSFRRDTDTQYF | TGTGCCAGCAGCTTTCGCAGGGACACAGATACGCAGTATTTT
few | - | TRBJ2-3 | 12 | TRBV29-1 | CSVPGAADTQYF | TGCAGCGTCCCGGGAGCGGCAGATACGCAGTATTTT
- | - | TRBJ2-2 | 17 | TRBV18 | CASSPKTRGAIGGELFF | TGTGCCAGCTCACCCAAGACCAGGGGGGCGATAGGCGGGGAGCTGTTTTTT
- | TRBD1 | TRBJ2-7 | 14 | TRBV5-1 | CASSLPQGADEQYF | TGCGCCAGCAGCTTGCCGCAGGGGGCGGACGAGCAGTACTTC
- | - | TRBJ2-7 | 13 | TRBV5-4 | CASSLGVENEQYF | TGTGCCAGCAGCTTGGGGGTTGAAAACGAGCAGTACTTC
- | TRBD2 | TRBJ2-6 | 18 | TRBV5-1 | CASSLGSGGYSGANVLTF | TGCGCCAGCAGCTTGGGGAGCGGGGGGTACTCTGGGGCCAACGTCCTGACTTTC
- | TRBD2 | TRBJ2-7 | 16 | TRBV4-1 | CASSPDIVTSLWEQYF | TGCGCCAGCAGCCCAGATATTGTGACTAGCCTGTGGGAGCAGTACTTC
- | - | TRBJ1-4 | 11 | TRBV20-1 | CSAGGNEKLFF | TGCAGTGCCGGCGGGAATGAAAAACTGTTTTTT
once | TRBD2 | TRBJ2-1 | 15 | TRBV27 | CANSSGTRIGNEQFF | TGTGCCAACAGTTCCGGGACTAGGATCGGCAATGAGCAGTTCTTC
few | TRBD2 | TRBJ2-3 | 15 | TRBV6-1 | CASSDYSGSTDTQYF | TGTGCCAGCAGTGATTATAGCGGGAGCACAGATACGCAGTATTTT
- | - | TRBJ1-2 | 13 | TRBV11-2 | CASSSLGQGGYTF | TGTGCCAGCAGCTCGTTGGGGCAAGGTGGCTACACCTTC